The rows below give T cell receptor beta chains drawn from one sample of a study of post-analysis software for immune sequencing data. TCRdb analysed the PCR reads with MiXCR anew, one entry per CDR3 protein. The sample records around 710,000 distinct CDR3 sequences, under 60% being singletons. The sequenced sample was blood. These receptors all come from a girl aged 5 to 17 with multiple sclerosis. Both conserved end residues are part of each CDR3. A D gene is named only where the DNA matches it firmly. Rows give clone size only sometimes, using once, few, many, or a class for an expanded clone.

TRBJ2-5,TRBV5-1,NA,NA,TGCGCCAGCAGCGAGACCGCGACGCCGGGGACCCAGTACTTC,CASSETATPGTQYF
TRBJ2-1,TRBV10-1,NA,TRBD2,TGCGCCAGCAGTCCCACGACTAGCTCGGGCTACAATGAGCAGTTCTTC,CASSPTTSSGYNEQFF
TRBJ1-2,TRBV20-1,once,NA,TGCAGTGCTAGAGGACGGAGGCAGCACTATGGCTACACCTTC,CSARGRRQHYGYTF
TRBJ2-7,TRBV9,NA,NA,TGTGCCAGCAGCGTAGTACAGGGCCACTACGAGCAGTACTTC,CASSVVQGHYEQYF
TRBJ1-2,TRBV4-3,few,TRBD1,TGCGCCAGCAGCCAAGATGCCTTACAGGGGACAGCTAACTATGGCTACACCTTC,CASSQDALQGTANYGYTF
TRBJ2-5,TRBV20-1,NA,NA,TGCAGTGCTGTAGCCGGAGAGACCCAGTACTTC,CSAVAGETQYF
TRBJ1-2,TRBV4-1,few,NA,TGCGCCAGCAGCCAAGATATCCAGTCATCTAACTATGGCTACACCTTC,CASSQDIQSSNYGYTF
TRBJ2-1,TRBV5-1,NA,NA,TGCGCCAGCAGCTACACTGCCAACAATGAGCAGTTCTTC,CASSYTANNEQFF
TRBJ1-2,TRBV4-1,few,TRBD1,TGCGCCAGCAGCCAAGTAAGGACAGGTGATCCAGCTAACTATGGCTACACCTTC,CASSQVRTGDPANYGYTF
TRBJ2-1,TRBV29-1,many,NA,TGCAGCGTAAGGGGACTCTCCTACAATGAGCAGTTCTTC,CSVRGLSYNEQFF
TRBJ2-7,TRBV20-1,NA,NA,TGCAGTGCTAGTGGGGGGTTAGGACCCTACGAGCAGTACTTC,CSASGGLGPYEQYF
TRBJ2-1,TRBV28,NA,TRBD2,TGTGCCAGCAGTTCCCCCTTCACCCGACTAGCGGGTAGGGACTCCTACAATGAGCAGTTCTTC,CASSSPFTRLAGRDSYNEQFF
TRBJ1-1,TRBV27,NA,NA,TGTGCCAGCGCCCCGGGGGCGGGCACTGAAGCTTTCTTT,CASAPGAGTEAFF
TRBJ2-3,TRBV7-9,few,NA,TGTGCCAGCAGCAACCGAAGCGACAGTGGTACGCAGTATTTT,CASSNRSDSGTQYF
TRBJ2-7,TRBV7-6,NA,NA,TGTGCCAGCAGCCCTGGGATCCTCGTTGGCGAGCAGTACTTC,CASSPGILVGEQYF
TRBJ2-7,TRBV28,NA,NA,TGTGCCAGCAGTTTAGTGAGACAGCGATCCTACGAGCAGTACTTC,CASSLVRQRSYEQYF
TRBJ2-5,TRBV12-3/TRBV12-4,once,NA,TGTGCCAGCAGTCCCTCGGGGAGATTTAAGACCCAGTACTTC,CASSPSGRFKTQYF
TRBJ1-2,TRBV14,few,TRBD1,TGTGCCAGCAGCCAAGATTTATTCGGCAGGGGGTCGGGCTACACCTTC,CASSQDLFGRGSGYTF
TRBJ2-7,TRBV3-1,NA,NA,TGTGCCAGCAGCCAAGAGGCCGGGAGTTTCGACGAGCAGTACTTC,CASSQEAGSFDEQYF
TRBJ2-7,TRBV27,few,NA,TGTGCCAGCAGTTCGTCCGGGAGCCACTACGAGCAGTACTTC,CASSSSGSHYEQYF
TRBJ1-6,TRBV5-1,NA,NA,TGCGCCAGCACCCAGGAAGGGGGATATAATTCACCCCTCCACTTT,CASTQEGGYNSPLHF
TRBJ2-7,TRBV29-1,NA,TRBD2,TGCAGCGCAGGGACTACCAGGGACTACGAGCAGTACTTC,CSAGTTRDYEQYF
TRBJ2-7,TRBV12-3/TRBV12-4,few,TRBD2,TGTGCCAGCAGTCCCCAGCGGGGCCCCTCTGAGCAGTACTTC,CASSPQRGPSEQYF
TRBJ2-7,TRBV6-1,NA,TRBD1,TGTGCCAGCAGCCCTTTGAGGGGGCCATCGAGGTCCTACGAGCAGTACTTC,CASSPLRGPSRSYEQYF
TRBJ2-7,TRBV20-1,NA,TRBD1,TGCAGTGCTAGGGACACTACAGGGGGCCAACCTAGCCCCTACGAGCAGTACTTC,CSARDTTGGQPSPYEQYF
TRBJ1-2,TRBV10-3,few,TRBD1,TGTGCCATCAGTGGGACAGGGCTGAACCCCTATGGCTACACCTTC,CAISGTGLNPYGYTF
TRBJ2-7,TRBV20-1,NA,TRBD1,TGCAGTGCTAGAGGAGGACAGGAGTCCTCCTACGAGCAGTACTTC,CSARGGQESSYEQYF
TRBJ1-1,TRBV6-6,NA,NA,TGTGCCAGCAGTGGGGGACACCTTGAAGCTTTCTTT,CASSGGHLEAFF
TRBJ2-5,TRBV5-1,NA,NA,TGCGCCAGCAGCTTGTCAGCGGGTCACCAAGAGACCCAGTACTTC,CASSLSAGHQETQYF
TRBJ2-6,TRBV20-1,NA,NA,TGCAGTGCCCCAGACTCTGGGGCCAACGTCCTGACTTTC,CSAPDSGANVLTF
TRBJ2-7,TRBV29-1,few,NA,TGCAGCGTCGGCCCTATCCACGAGCAGTACTTC,CSVGPIHEQYF
TRBJ2-2,TRBV24-1,NA,NA,TGTGCCACCGGATCCGCGAACACCGGGGAGCTGTTTTTT,CATGSANTGELFF
TRBJ2-5,TRBV12-3/TRBV12-4,once,TRBD2,TGTGCCAGCAGTTTCGGGACTAGCGGGGTTAAGCAGTACTTC,CASSFGTSGVKQYF
TRBJ2-5,TRBV7-6,NA,NA,TGTGCCAGCAGCGCTCAGCCGGAGACCCAGTACTTC,CASSAQPETQYF
TRBJ2-7,TRBV7-8,NA,TRBD2,TGTGCCAGCAGCTTAGTTGCGGGAGAGGTCTACGAGCAGTACTTC,CASSLVAGEVYEQYF
TRBJ2-7,TRBV4-1,NA,NA,TGCGCCAGCAGCCAAGGGGGACTCACCAGCTCCTACGAGCAGTACTTC,CASSQGGLTSSYEQYF
TRBJ2-5,TRBV29-1,few,NA,TGCAGCGTTAGGGTAGAGACCCAGTACTTC,CSVRVETQYF
TRBJ2-7,TRBV5-1,few,TRBD1,TGCGCCAGCAGCTTGGGGACAGGGGAGTACGAGCAGTACTTC,CASSLGTGEYEQYF
TRBJ2-1,TRBV5-1,once,TRBD2,TGCGCCAGCAGCTTGGGACTAGCCAAAACCTACAATGAGCAGTTCTTC,CASSLGLAKTYNEQFF
TRBJ1-1,TRBV7-9,NA,TRBD1,TGTGCCAGCAGCTTAGGACAGGGGATGGGAATTGAAGCTTTCTTT,CASSLGQGMGIEAFF
TRBJ2-5,TRBV7-6,NA,NA,TGTGCCAGCAGCTCACGATTGACAGGACCCGGGGGACAAGAGACCCAGTACTTC,CASSSRLTGPGGQETQYF